Listed here are 29 T cell receptor beta chains from one sample, sequenced in a study of T cell responses to AZD1222 COVID-19 vaccine (dated by TCRdb to the early 2020s). The receptor library was made with the immunoSEQ multiplex PCR assay. Here the immuneACCESS table is served through TCRdb, limited to in-frame sequences with V and J called. Missing clones are a known gap in these copies; in checked studies unresolved V genes cover under half, and the rest lacks a known reason. Counted in this sample were 120,000 to 150,000 clones; approximately 89% of them appeared once. Together, the top ten hold under 2% of the sample. According to the study, the label for this sample's time point signals: about 28 days (+/-7) after the second vaccine dose. The sequences come from peripheral blood, collected 28 days after the second AZD1222 dose. These receptors originate from an adult who received the AZD1222 COVID-19 vaccine.

The rearrangement uses TRBV4-3 and TRBJ1-3; D not resolved. Trimming took 4 bases from V and 0 from J, leaving 7 bases between them. Germline CDR1 LGHNA, CDR2 YSLEER. The CDR3 consists of 14 residues. CDR3 sequence (DNA): TGCGCCAGCAGCCCAGAGATCTCTGGAAACACCATATATTTT. Its translation: CASSPEISGNTIYF.

The genes are TRBV14 and TRBJ2-3; a possible D gene is TRBD2 (5 bases). Trimming cost V 3 bases and J 7 bases, with 14 bases left between them. This CDR3 contains 14 residues. The germline V gene has CDR1 SGHDN and CDR2 FVKESK. The chain's CDR3 is CASSQAGIANTQYF. CDR3 sequence (DNA): TGTGCCAGCAGCCAGGCGGGCATAGCGAATACGCAGTATTTT.

The chain carries TRBV2 and TRBJ1-1; D remains unclear. The CDR3 is 15 residues long. Germline V gene sequence: CDR1 SNHLY, CDR2 FYNNEI. V dropped 8 bases and J dropped 1 base, with 17 bases sitting between them. The CDR3 sequence is CASGEEAWGNTEAFF. As DNA, the CDR3 is TGTGCCAGCGGCGAGGAGGCGTGGGGGAACACTGAAGCTTTCTTT.

The chain joins TRBV15 to TRBJ1-3; unclear D gene. The length of the CDR3 is 16 residues. CDR1 is LNHNV, CDR2 YYDKDF, per germline (reference sequence). The ends were cut back, 5 bases at V and 5 bases at J, with 19 bases in the middle. CDR3: CATSPMLSGQRNTIYF. The CDR3 DNA reads TGTGCCACCAGCCCCATGCTCAGCGGTCAAAGAAACACCATATATTTT.

The chain employs TRBV6-7 and TRBJ2-1, with TRBD1 matching over 7 bases. TRBV6-7 counts as an open reading frame of uncertain function. The V gene end was trimmed by 5 bases and the J gene end by 6 bases; junction bases not matched to a gene: 10. The length of the CDR3 is 15 residues. The CDR3 is CASSTYRQGCNEQFF. Written as DNA, the CDR3 is TGTGCCAGCAGTACATACCGACAGGGTTGCAATGAGCAGTTCTTC.

The V gene is TRBV6-5, the J gene TRBJ2-7; 9 nucleotides align to TRBD2. V lost 6 bases, J lost 6 bases, and 3 bases stayed unmatched. CDR1 is MNHEY and CDR2 is SVGAGI in the germline V gene. The CDR3 sequence is 12 residues long. The CDR3 DNA follows: TGTGCCAGCAGGGGACTAGCCTCCGAGCAGTACTTC. Amino acid sequence: CASRGLASEQYF.

CDR3 in DNA: TGCAGCGACCAAAAACCTGGGGCCAACGTCCTGACTTTC. As protein: CSDQKPGANVLTF. The chain is built from TRBV29-1 and TRBJ2-6; D not resolved. Germline V lookup: CDR1 SQVTM, CDR2 ANQGSEA. The CDR3 has 13 residues. Between the trimmed V and J ends, which lost 7 bases and 2 bases, there was a span of 9 bases.

The chain has TRBV25-1 and TRBJ2-1; a possible D gene is TRBD2 (6 bases). The CDR3 is 15 residues long. V lost 6 bases to trimming and J lost 0 bases, with 12 bases between them. The germline gives CDR1 MGHDK, CDR2 SYGVNS. As DNA, the CDR3 is TGTGCCAGCAGGGCCTTCGGGGGCTCCTACAATGAGCAGTTCTTC. Translating gives CASRAFGGSYNEQFF.

The chain combines TRBV2 with TRBJ2-2; D is unclear. Looked up from germline, CDR1 is SNHLY and CDR2 is FYNNEI. V gave up 5 bases and J gave up 4 bases, with 8 bases separating them. The CDR3 extends over 13 amino acids. This CDR3 reads CASSLISTGELFF. CDR3 bases: TGTGCCAGCAGTCTGATATCCACCGGGGAGCTGTTTTTT. Drawing the rest from reference TRBV2 and TRBJ2-2, the complete variable domain is EPEVTQTPSHQVTQMGQEVILRCVPISNHLYFYWYRQILGQKVEFLVSFYNNEISEKSEIFDDQFSVERPDGSNFTLKIRSTKLEDSAMYFCASSLISTGELFFGEGSRLTVL.

The DNA of the CDR3 is TGTGCCAGCAAGTTGTTTGGAGGGGCTGAAGCTTTCTTT. Amino acids: CASKLFGGAEAFF. V is TRBV27 and J is TRBJ1-1, with a tentative D call TRBD1 (5 bases). Germline assignment: CDR1 MNHEY and CDR2 SMNVEV (reference sequence). The CDR3 covers 13 residues. With 7 bases removed from V and 6 bases from J, the gap between germline ends came to 15 bases.

This chain links TRBV4-2 with TRBJ2-7; the D is unclear. This CDR3 region has 12 residues. Germline V CDR1 and CDR2: LGHNA, YNFKEQ. V lost 1 base and J lost 6, with 7 bases in between. The CDR3 reads CASSQASSEQYF. The DNA for the CDR3 is TGTGCCAGCAGCCAAGCGAGCAGCGAGCAGTACTTC.

The chain uses TRBV3-1 (or the pseudogene TRBV3-2) and TRBJ1-1; D is unresolved. CDR1 is LGHDT, CDR2 YNNKEL, per germline (reference sequence). CDR3 length: 12 amino acids. V shed 5 bases and J shed 7 bases, with 11 bases lying between them. In DNA, the CDR3 is TGTGCCAGCAGCGTGGGTAAGAGTGAAGCTTTCTTT. Translated, it gives CASSVGKSEAFF.

This chain links TRBV7-8 with TRBJ1-2, with D hard to call. Looked up from germline, CDR1 is SGHVS and CDR2 is FQNEAQ. The CDR3 length is 12 residues. Deletions cut 4 bases from V and 8 bases from J, with 11 bases between. The CDR3 region is CASSYPEGGYTF. The CDR3 DNA sequence: TGTGCCAGCAGCTATCCCGAGGGCGGCTACACCTTC.

The rearrangement joins TRBV11-3 to TRBJ1-3; D is uncertain. V gave up 1 base and J gave up 0 bases, with 13 bases separating them. There are 17 residues in the CDR3. Per germline, CDR1 SGHNT and CDR2 YENEEA. In nucleotides, the CDR3 is TGTGCCAGCAGCTTAGGTCCCTCCCTGGGCTCTGGAAACACCATATATTTT. Its protein is CASSLGPSLGSGNTIYF.

J is TRBJ1-6 and V is TRBV27; the D gene is possibly TRBD1 (5 bases). From germline, CDR1 is MNHEY and CDR2 SMNVEV (reference sequence). CDR3 length equals 14 residues. V was cut by 2 bases and J by 7 bases, with 9 bases left in between. CDR3 region: CASSLGTGNSPLHF. In DNA form, the CDR3 reads TGTGCCAGCAGTTTAGGAACAGGAAATTCACCCCTCCACTTT.

The chain combines TRBV5-1 with TRBJ1-1; the D gene is possibly TRBD1 (5 bases). The CDR3 is made up of 14 amino acids. Trimming took 2 bases from V and 1 from J, leaving 9 bases between them. Germline lookup yields CDR1 SGHRS and CDR2 YFSETQ. The CDR3 region has the DNA TGCGCCAGCAGCTTAACCAGGGCGAACACTGAAGCTTTCTTT. Translated: CASSLTRANTEAFF.

This sequence joins TRBV11-3 and TRBJ2-1; D uncertain. CDR3 length: 15 amino acids. Per germline, CDR1 SGHNT and CDR2 YENEEA. The V end lost 3 bases, the J end lost 9 bases, and 18 bases lay between the germline ends. The CDR3 nucleotides are TGTGCCAGCAGCTTCCACCCCTCGGCCCGGAGTGAGCAGTTCTTC. Translating gives CASSFHPSARSEQFF. The full variable domain, rest sourced from reference TRBV11-3 and TRBJ2-1, is EAGVVQSPRYKIIEKKQPVAFWCNPISGHNTLYWYLQNLGQGPELLIRYENEEAVDDSQLPKDRFSAERLKGVDSTLKIQPAELGDSAVYLCASSFHPSARSEQFFGPGTRLTVL.

This clone was observed once. This chain joins TRBV4-2 and TRBJ1-6; D is uncertain. Trimming took 1 base from V and 7 from J, leaving 8 bases between them. CDR1 and CDR2 (germline): LGHNA, YNFKEQ. This CDR3 is 14 amino acids long. DNA of the CDR3: TGTGCCAGCAGCCAAGTCGTGGGGAATTCACCCCTCCACTTT. Residues: CASSQVVGNSPLHF.

This chain uses TRBV19 with TRBJ1-2, with no clear D. CDR3 length: 15 residues. In germline, CDR1 is LNHDA, CDR2 SQIVND (reference sequence). The V end was cut by 1 base, the J end by 8 bases, with 17 bases between. CDR3 coding DNA: TGTGCCAGTAGTATAGGTATTGGACTCAGTGAGGGCTACACCTTC. It is translated as CASSIGIGLSEGYTF. Full variable domain (missing parts from reference TRBV19 and TRBJ1-2): DGGITQSPKYLFRKEGQNVTLSCEQNLNHDAMYWYRQDPGQGLRLIYYSQIVNDFQKGDIAEGYSVSREKKESFPLTVTSAQKNPTAFYLCASSIGIGLSEGYTFGSGTRLTVV.

This sequence joins TRBV27 and TRBJ1-5; D gene unclear. The CDR3 runs 11 residues. Trimming took 8 bases from V and 3 from J, leaving 5 bases between them. Germline V gene sequence: CDR1 MNHEY, CDR2 SMNVEV (reference sequence). The CDR3 DNA follows: TGTGCCAGCGGTTACAATCAGCCCCAGCATTTT. It yields the protein CASGYNQPQHF.

The J gene is TRBJ2-1, the V gene TRBV11-2; 11 bases agree with TRBD2. The CDR3 spans 15 residues. The V and J ends lost 1 base and 8 bases, in that order; junction bases with no gene match: 4. From germline, CDR1 is SGHAT and CDR2 FQNNGV. The CDR3 nucleotides read TGTGCCAGCAGCTTAGGAACTAGCGGGAGCGATGAGCAGTTCTTC. As protein: CASSLGTSGSDEQFF.

The V and J genes are TRBV7-2 and TRBJ2-3; D ambiguous. This CDR3 region has 12 residues. Deletions cut 3 bases from V and 6 bases from J, with 7 bases between. Germline CDR1 and CDR2: SGHTA and FQGNSA. DNA for the CDR3: TGTGCCAGCAGCTTGCGATGGGATACGCAGTATTTT. Translated: CASSLRWDTQYF. The whole variable domain, filled in from reference TRBV7-2 and TRBJ2-3, reads GAGVSQSPSNKVTEKGKDVELRCDPISGHTALYWYRQSLGQGLEFLIYFQGNSAPDKSGLPSDRFSAERTGGSVSTLTIQRTQQEDSAVYLCASSLRWDTQYFGPGTRLTVL.

V and J are TRBV19 and TRBJ2-2; D is unclear. V dropped 3 bases and J dropped 0 bases, with 5 bases sitting between them. In germline, CDR1 is LNHDA, CDR2 SQIVND (reference sequence). The CDR3 covers 14 residues. The CDR3 loop reads CASSIQTNTGELFF. The CDR3 DNA reads as TGTGCCAGTAGTATTCAGACGAACACCGGGGAGCTGTTTTTT. The complete variable domain, with remaining parts taken from reference TRBV19 and TRBJ2-2, reads DGGITQSPKYLFRKEGQNVTLSCEQNLNHDAMYWYRQDPGQGLRLIYYSQIVNDFQKGDIAEGYSVSREKKESFPLTVTSAQKNPTAFYLCASSIQTNTGELFFGEGSRLTVL.

The CDR3 DNA reads TGTGCCAGCAGCGTAGGGGCGGGAGCGGCATATGTGGGAGAGACCCAGTACTTC. Its translation is CASSVGAGAAYVGETQYF. This rearrangement joins TRBV9 to TRBJ2-5; 7 positions agree with TRBD2. The CDR3 extends over 18 amino acids. Germline-derived CDR1 and CDR2 are SGDLS and YYNGEE. Trimming at V came to 0 bases and at J to 4 bases, leaving 15 bases not matched to a gene.

This chain uses TRBV5-1 with TRBJ1-1; D unresolved. Trimming stripped 1 base from V and 5 bases from J, with 9 bases between. The CDR3 consists of 13 residues. Germline V gene sequence: CDR1 SGHRS, CDR2 YFSETQ. CDR3 protein: CASSLSQKTEAFF. For the CDR3, the DNA is TGCGCCAGCAGCTTGTCTCAGAAGACTGAAGCTTTCTTT.

The rearrangement joins TRBV5-1 to TRBJ2-3; a weak D match, TRBD1 (8 bases). The V gene lost 3 bases and the J gene lost 2 bases, with 16 bases spanning the gap. From germline, CDR1 is SGHRS and CDR2 YFSETQ. The CDR3 covers 16 residues. This CDR3 is CASSYTGGETTDTQYF. In nucleotides, the CDR3 is TGCGCCAGCAGCTACACAGGGGGGGAGACCACAGATACGCAGTATTTT.

The rearrangement links TRBV9 to TRBJ2-2; D is undetermined. There are 12 residues in the CDR3. Trimming stripped 7 bases from V and 4 bases from J, with 8 bases between. Germline lookup yields CDR1 SGDLS and CDR2 YYNGEE. The CDR3 DNA follows: TGTGCCAGCCAAAGCCGCACCGGGGAGCTGTTTTTT. Translation: CASQSRTGELFF.

V and J are TRBV11-3 and TRBJ2-5; D uncertain. Trimming shortened V by 2 bases and J by 1 base, and 8 bases separated the two germline ends. Per the germline V gene, CDR1 is SGHNT and CDR2 is YENEEA. The CDR3 has 14 amino acids. For the CDR3, the DNA is TGTGCCAGCAGCTTAAGTTTGGGCCAAGAGACCCAGTACTTC. Amino acids: CASSLSLGQETQYF.

As regards this clone: At one end the junction does not follow the germline gene, possibly because of a read error. The chain recombines TRBV7-2 with TRBJ1-2; D perhaps matches TRBD1 (6 bases). The CDR3 is 13 amino acids. Germline values: CDR1 SGHTA, CDR2 FQGNSA. In nucleotides, the CDR3 is TGTGCCAGCAGCCACCGACAGGATAGGAGTATTGCCTTC. Translated: CASSHRQDRSIAF.